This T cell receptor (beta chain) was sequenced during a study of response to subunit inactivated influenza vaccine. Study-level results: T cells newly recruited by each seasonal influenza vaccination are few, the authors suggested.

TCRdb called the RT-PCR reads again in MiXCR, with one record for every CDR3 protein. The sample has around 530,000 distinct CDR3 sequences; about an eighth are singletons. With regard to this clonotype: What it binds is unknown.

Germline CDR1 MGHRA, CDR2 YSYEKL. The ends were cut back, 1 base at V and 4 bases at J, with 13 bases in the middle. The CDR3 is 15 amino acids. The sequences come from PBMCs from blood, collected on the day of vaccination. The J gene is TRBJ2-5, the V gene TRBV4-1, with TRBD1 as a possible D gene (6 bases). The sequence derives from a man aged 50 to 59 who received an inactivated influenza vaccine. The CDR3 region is CASSQGNRGGETQYF. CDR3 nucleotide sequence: TGCGCCAGCAGCCAAGGGAACAGAGGGGGAGAGACCCAGTACTTC.